This T cell receptor (beta chain) was sequenced for a study of blood T cell repertoires in COVID-19. On the study more broadly: Samples representing acute and convalescent COVID-19 were sourced from the United States, Italy and Spain. PBMCs, B-cell-depleted T cells, or T cells were the source of the cDNA or gDNA that made up the material.

Trimming cost V 4 bases and J 9 bases, with 16 bases left between them. The CDR3 is made up of 15 amino acids. Germline V lookup: CDR1 SGHTA, CDR2 FQGTGA. This clone appeared a few times. Other DNA sequences from this sample encode an identical CDR3 as well. Per the original methods: Reference gene primers were amplified, and this amplification served to estimate nucleated cell counts. Profiled with immunoSEQ multiplex PCR; TCRdb holds only in-frame clones, not every one. That table supplies the V and J calls and clone size; D and trimming were determined from the DNA. The table has around 140,000 clones, 75% to 90% seen once.

The chain is built from TRBV7-3 and TRBJ1-6; a weak D match, TRBD1 (6 bases). Sequencing used peripheral blood. The source of this sequence is a human donor in a cohort sampled during active COVID-19. The CDR3 sequence: CASSSTGGAGSPLHF. The CDR3 DNA reads TGTGCCAGCAGCTCCACGGGGGGCGCGGGTTCACCCCTCCACTTT.